This entry lists 10 T cell receptor beta chains sequenced from one sample in a study of OX40 agonist ivuxolimab in advanced cancers. Assay used: immunoSEQ multiplex PCR; TCRdb lists only in-frame clones, some missing. Among roughly 17,000 clones, roughly 88% were seen once, and the ten largest hold about an eighth. The sample here was CD4+ or CD8+ T cells sorted from blood, taken in a trial of the OX40 agonist ivuxolimab. These receptors were taken from an adult with an advanced solid tumor such as melanoma, head and neck, liver or kidney cancer.

The chain couples TRBV7-2 to TRBJ2-7, with D tentatively TRBD2 (6 bases). Trimming removed 1 base at V and 5 bases at J, with 15 bases between. This CDR3 region has 15 residues. The germline gives CDR1 SGHTA, CDR2 FQGNSA. As DNA, the CDR3 is TGTGCCAGCAGCTTAGTGGTCGGGGGAGGTGACGAGCAGTACTTC. Amino acids: CASSLVVGGGDEQYF. Full variable domain (missing parts from reference TRBV7-2 and TRBJ2-7): GAGVSQSPSNKVTEKGKDVELRCDPISGHTALYWYRQSLGQGLEFLIYFQGNSAPDKSGLPSDRFSAERTGGSVSTLTIQRTQQEDSAVYLCASSLVVGGGDEQYFGPGTRLTVT.

V and J are TRBV27 and TRBJ2-7; possible D gene TRBD2, 6 bases. CDR1 is MNHEY, CDR2 SMNVEV, per germline (reference sequence). Trimming shortened V by 5 bases and J by 6 bases, and 11 bases separated the two germline ends. The CDR3 has 12 amino acids. The CDR3 protein is CASSPGTSEQYF. In DNA, the CDR3 is TGTGCCAGCAGTCCAGGGACTTCCGAGCAGTACTTC.

The chain joins TRBV6-5 to TRBJ2-2; TRBD1 is a possible D gene (5 bases). Germline V gene lookup returns CDR1 MNHEY and CDR2 SVGAGI. CDR3 size: 15 residues. V was clipped by 6 bases and J by 1 base, with 12 bases between them. The CDR3 region has the DNA TGTGCCAGCAGCCCTGGACACATGAACACCGGGGAGCTGTTTTTT. This codes for CASSPGHMNTGELFF.

The chain has TRBV2 and TRBJ2-5; TRBD1 agrees at 8 bases. The DNA matches TRBJ2-7 better at its end, which makes the J call doubtful. Per the germline V gene, CDR1 is SNHLY and CDR2 is FYNNEI. CDR3 length equals 12 residues. This CDR3 reads CASNRGSYEQYF. CDR3 sequence (DNA): TGTGCCAGCAACAGGGGGTCCTACGAGCAGTACTTC.

The rearrangement links TRBV12-5 to TRBJ1-5, with TRBD1 matching over 9 bases. Per germline, CDR1 LGHNT and CDR2 FRNRAP. The CDR3 runs to 15 residues. V shed 7 bases and J 4 bases; nucleotides not matched to a gene: 8. CDR3 residues: CASALDRGSNQPQHF. The CDR3 DNA is TGTGCTAGTGCCCTGGACAGGGGCTCAAATCAGCCCCAGCATTTT. Full variable domain (outside the CDR3, taken from reference TRBV12-5 and TRBJ1-5): DARVTQTPRHKVTEMGQEVTMRCQPILGHNTVFWYRQTMMQGLELLAYFRNRAPLDDSGMPKDRFSAEMPDATLATLKIQPSEPRDSAVYFCASALDRGSNQPQHFGDGTRLSIL.

This clone turned up a few times. This chain's CDR3 is CASSLGGGKSPLHF. The CDR3 bases are TGTGCCAGCAGCTTGGGCGGGGGAAAATCACCCCTCCACTTT. The chain employs TRBV5-5 and TRBJ1-6; TRBD1 might be the D (5 bases). V was clipped by 0 bases and J by 10 bases, with 11 bases between them. The CDR3 contains 14 residues. Germline-derived CDR1 and CDR2 are SGHKS and YYEKEE (reference sequence).

The V call is TRBV7-9, the J call TRBJ1-4, with D possibly matching TRBD1 (6 bases). The V gene's germline CDR1 is SEHNR and CDR2 FQNEAQ (reference sequence). The CDR3 sequence is 15 residues long. Trimming shortened V by 4 bases and J by 13 bases, and 22 bases separated the two germline ends. The CDR3 loop is CASSSWGAYGDLLFF. In DNA, the CDR3 is TGTGCCAGCAGCTCCTGGGGGGCGTACGGGGATTTACTGTTTTTT.

The chain uses TRBV27 and TRBJ2-3; weak D call: TRBD2 (5 bases). The CDR3 is made up of 18 amino acids. Trimming removed 7 bases from V and 2 bases from J, with 25 bases in between. Germline loops: CDR1 MNHEY, CDR2 SMNVEV (reference sequence). The CDR3 DNA is TGTGCCAGCACCCCCCTGCACCGGCAGGCGGGCCTCACAGATACGCAGTATTTT. This encodes CASTPLHRQAGLTDTQYF.

V gene TRBV11-2 combines with J gene TRBJ1-6; no clear D. Germline CDR1 SGHAT, CDR2 FQNNGV. Trimming left V 7 bases short and J 5 bases short, with 18 bases between. The CDR3 covers 16 residues. Here the CDR3 reads CASTPIGQSHNSPLHF. CDR3 coding DNA: TGTGCCAGCACCCCAATTGGCCAGTCTCATAATTCACCCCTCCACTTT.

This chain uses TRBV5-5 with TRBJ2-5, with D possibly TRBD2 on 6 matching bases. This CDR3 spans 17 amino acids. Germline CDR1 is SGHKS and CDR2 is YYEKEE (reference sequence). V was trimmed by 3 bases and J by 2 bases, leaving 20 bases between them. CDR3 DNA: TGTGCCAGCAGCTCCGCCCAAGCGGGCTACGCACAAGAGACCCAGTACTTC. It translates to CASSSAQAGYAQETQYF.